What follows are 3 T cell receptor beta chains derived from one specimen sequenced in a study of blood T cell repertoires in COVID-19. Repertoires were generated with immunoSEQ multiplex PCR, while TCRdb's copy carries only in-frame clones and drops some. The data hold 90,000 to 130,000 clones, with approximately 80% observed a single time. The sequenced sample was peripheral blood. Receptors were obtained from a woman aged 70-85 years with acute or convalescent COVID-19.

This clone was counted between two and nine times. The chain recombines TRBV19 with TRBJ2-7, with 9 bases matching TRBD2. CDR3 length: 15 amino acids. The trim removed 2 bases at V and 6 bases at J, leaving 8 bases unmatched. The germline V gene has CDR1 LNHDA and CDR2 SQIVND (reference sequence). The CDR3 bases are TGTGCCAGTAGTATACAGAGCGGGGGGTTCGGCGAGCAGTACTTC. Protein sequence: CASSIQSGGFGEQYF.

The rearrangement uses TRBV9 and TRBJ2-1, with D possibly TRBD2 on 6 matching bases. The length of the CDR3 is 15 residues. Germline V gives CDR1 SGDLS, CDR2 YYNGEE. Trimming cost V 2 bases and J 0 bases, with 9 bases left between them. CDR3: CASSVEGISYNEQFF. The DNA of the CDR3 is TGTGCCAGCAGCGTGGAGGGGATCTCCTACAATGAGCAGTTCTTC.

The V call is TRBV10-2, the J call TRBJ1-1; TRBD1 is a possible D gene (5 bases). The CDR3 extends over 14 amino acids. The germline V gene encodes CDR1 WSHSY and CDR2 SAAADI. Deletions cut 5 bases from V and 1 base from J, with 11 bases between. DNA for the CDR3: TGCGCCAGCAGTCTTGTGGACAAGAACACTGAAGCTTTCTTT. Translating it yields CASSLVDKNTEAFF.